Below, 22 T cell receptor beta chains from the same sample are listed, as sequenced in a study of graft-versus-host responses after intestinal transplantation. These receptors are not linked to any known antigen. Produced via immunoSEQ multiplex PCR; TCRdb's table is partial and in-frame only. The repertoire consists of tens of thousands of clones, with about 95% occurring once and the leading ten covering approximately 0.2%. Specimen: unstimulated CD8+ T cells sorted from spleen or lymph node cells, collected before transplant. The origin of the receptors is a human donor who was the organ donor for an intestinal transplant.

The chain carries TRBV28 and TRBJ1-2, with 10 bases aligning to TRBD1. V lost 6 bases to trimming and J lost 4 bases; unmatched junction nucleotides: 17. Germline V gene sequence: CDR1 MDHEN, CDR2 SYDVKM. CDR3 length equals 18 residues. CDR3 DNA: TGTGCCAGCAGGGGGCTCCCAGACAGGGGGCTCAGTGGCTATGGCTACACCTTC. Translation: CASRGLPDRGLSGYGYTF.

This clone has just one count. The J gene is TRBJ2-1, the V gene TRBV25-1; TRBD2 matches 9 bases. V dropped 2 bases and J dropped 2; count of bases not matched to a gene: 10. Germline loops: CDR1 MGHDK, CDR2 SYGVNS. CDR3 length equals 18 residues. CDR3 nucleotide sequence: TGTGCCAGCAGTGAACTGGCGGGGGGGCCGAGTCCCTACAATGAGCAGTTCTTC. Protein sequence: CASSELAGGPSPYNEQFF.

The chain links TRBV6-5 to TRBJ2-2; D might be TRBD1 (6 bases). The CDR3 extends over 16 amino acids. Per the germline V gene, CDR1 is MNHEY and CDR2 is SVGAGI. V was cut by 4 bases and J by 5 bases, with 17 bases left in between. The CDR3 nucleotides are TGTGCCAGCAGTTCGGACAGCGCGACGTGGACCGGGGAGCTGTTTTTT. It specifies CASSSDSATWTGELFF.

J is TRBJ2-5 and V is TRBV9; TRBD1 matches at 12 bases. CDR1 SGDLS and CDR2 YYNGEE come from the germline V gene. With 4 bases clipped from V and 4 bases from J, the junction kept 8 bases outside the gene matches. This CDR3 is 16 amino acids long. The CDR3 coding sequence is TGTGCCAGCAGCTCCCCCGGGACAGGGGGCTTAGAGACCCAGTACTTC. Protein product: CASSSPGTGGLETQYF.

The V gene is TRBV27, the J gene TRBJ1-6; 9 bases map to TRBD1. V gave up 3 bases and J gave up 5 bases; unmatched junction bases: 2. Looked up from germline, CDR1 is MNHEY and CDR2 is SMNVEV (reference sequence). CDR3 length: 15 residues. CDR3 in DNA: TGTGCCAGCAGTTTTGGGACAGGGCATAATTCACCCCTCCACTTT. Protein: CASSFGTGHNSPLHF.

V is TRBV9 and J is TRBJ2-5; 10 bases are a match to TRBD2. The CDR3 totals 16 residues. After removal of 3 bases from V and 1 base from J, the junction contained 6 bases not matched to a gene. CDR1 SGDLS and CDR2 YYNGEE come from the germline V gene. The CDR3 here is CASSEGAGGIQETQYF. In DNA form, the CDR3 reads TGTGCCAGCAGCGAGGGAGCGGGGGGGATCCAAGAGACCCAGTACTTC.

The chain links TRBV14 to TRBJ1-4; D may be TRBD1 (6 bases). The V and J ends lost 3 bases and 2 bases respectively, with 13 bases between them. Germline CDR1 SGHDN, CDR2 FVKESK. CDR3 length equals 16 residues. CDR3 DNA sequence: TGTGCCAGCAGCCAGCACGCAGGGGTGACTAATGAAAAACTGTTTTTT. Protein sequence: CASSQHAGVTNEKLFF.

The rearrangement joins TRBV28 to TRBJ2-7; 7 bases fit TRBD1. Per the germline V gene, CDR1 is MDHEN and CDR2 is SYDVKM. The V segment lost 7 bases and the J segment 6 bases; nucleotides outside the gene matches: 18. This CDR3 is 16 amino acids long. CDR3 loop: CASTSSWEVRTGEQYF. In DNA form, the CDR3 reads TGTGCCAGCACCAGTTCGTGGGAAGTCAGGACAGGCGAGCAGTACTTC. The whole variable domain, filled in from reference TRBV28 and TRBJ2-7, reads DVKVTQSSRYLVKRTGEKVFLECVQDMDHENMFWYRQDPGLGLRLIYFSYDVKMKEKGDIPEGYSVSREKKERFSLILESASTNQTSMYLCASTSSWEVRTGEQYFGPGTRLTVT.

J is TRBJ1-1 and V is TRBV28, with a weak D call TRBD1 (6 bases). Deletions cut 3 bases from V and 4 bases from J, with 12 bases between. This CDR3 spans 14 amino acids. The germline gives CDR1 MDHEN, CDR2 SYDVKM. Written as DNA, the CDR3 is TGTGCCAGCAGTTTGGGGGGGCTGGGCACTGAAGCTTTCTTT. It specifies CASSLGGLGTEAFF.

This chain connects TRBV7-6 to TRBJ2-1; the D call may be TRBD1 or TRBD2 (6 bases each). The CDR3 sequence is 16 residues long. CDR1 SGHVS and CDR2 FNYEAQ come from the germline V gene. Trimming left V 3 bases short and J 0 bases short, with 12 bases between. CDR3 loop: CASSLGGPSSYNEQFF. The CDR3 region has the DNA TGTGCCAGCAGCTTGGGGGGCCCGAGCTCCTACAATGAGCAGTTCTTC.

The chain combines TRBV28 with TRBJ1-4; D ambiguous. V lost 6 bases and J 8 bases, leaving 19 bases between the germline ends. The CDR3 length is 15 residues. CDR1 is MDHEN, CDR2 SYDVKM, per germline. The CDR3 spells CASSSPKEHGEKLFF. In DNA form, the CDR3 reads TGTGCCAGCAGCTCGCCTAAAGAGCATGGAGAAAAACTGTTTTTT.

The CDR3 DNA follows: TGTGCCGTTACCGCGGGGGGTCTTTACAATGAGCAGTTCTTC. The encoded protein is CAVTAGGLYNEQFF. This chain uses TRBV10-3 with TRBJ2-1; the match to TRBD2 covers 8 bases. Germline V lookup: CDR1 ENHRY, CDR2 SYGVKD. This CDR3 region has 14 residues. With V trimmed by 11 bases and J by 4 bases, 10 bases remained unmatched.

The chain couples TRBV6-6 to TRBJ2-2, with D maybe TRBD2 (5 bases). The CDR3 consists of 15 residues. With 6 bases removed from V and 4 bases from J, the gap between germline ends came to 15 bases. Germline V CDR1 and CDR2: MNHNY, SVGAGI (reference sequence). CDR3 region: CASRLHGIPTGELFF. The CDR3 nucleotides are TGTGCCAGCAGACTGCACGGGATACCCACCGGGGAGCTGTTTTTT.

V usage is TRBV30 and J usage is TRBJ2-3; 12 bases match TRBD2. There are 14 residues in the CDR3. Germline loops: CDR1 GTSNPN, CDR2 SVGIG (reference sequence). After removal of 2 bases from V and 3 bases from J, the junction contained 0 bases not matched to a gene. The CDR3 DNA reads TGTGCCTGGAGTCTAGCGGGGGGGACAGATACGCAGTATTTT. It encodes CAWSLAGGTDTQYF.

This clone has only a few counts. The rearrangement uses TRBV11-2 and TRBJ2-1, with 9 bases aligning to TRBD2. From germline, CDR1 is SGHAT and CDR2 FQNNGV. The ends lost 1 base at V and 6 bases at J; junction bases unmatched: 4. The CDR3 length is 15 residues. The CDR3 is CASSLVLAGRNEQFF. The CDR3 DNA follows: TGTGCCAGCAGCTTAGTCCTAGCGGGGCGCAATGAGCAGTTCTTC. Using reference TRBV11-2 and TRBJ2-1 for the parts outside the CDR3, the full variable domain is EAGVAQSPRYKIIEKRQSVAFWCNPISGHATLYWYQQILGQGPKLLIQFQNNGVVDDSQLPKDRFSAERLKGVDSTLKIQPAKLEDSAVYLCASSLVLAGRNEQFFGPGTRLTVL.

J is TRBJ2-3 and V is TRBV4-3; 7 bases match TRBD2. Germline V gives CDR1 LGHNA, CDR2 YSLEER. V was clipped by 1 base and J by 2 bases; unmatched bases: 9. The CDR3 consists of 17 residues. CDR3 nucleotides: TGCGCCAGCAGCCAAGTAATTCTGGGACTATACACAGATACGCAGTATTTT. It is translated as CASSQVILGLYTDTQYF.

The gene calls are TRBV6-5 and TRBJ1-2, with D perhaps matching TRBD1 (5 bases). Deletions cut 8 bases from V and 5 bases from J, with 15 bases between. CDR1 is MNHEY and CDR2 is SVGAGI in the germline V gene. The CDR3 spans 13 residues. The CDR3, as DNA: TGTGCCAGCGGACCGGGCAGGGTATATGGCTACACCTTC. This translates into CASGPGRVYGYTF.

A remark on this clone: The DNA is left out, because the CDR3 cannot be placed on it with certainty; the CDR3 is given as TCRdb lists it. This chain's CDR3 is CASSLAFPSGQGSSGANVLTF. The rearrangement joins TRBV13 to TRBJ2-6; TRBD1 is the table's D call, not checked against the DNA. Germline CDR1 reads PRHDT; CDR2 reads FYEKMQ (reference sequence). Termini included, the CDR3 measures 21 amino acids.

This clone was seen a single time. The V and J genes are TRBV19 and TRBJ1-1, with a weak D call TRBD1 (6 bases). Germline V gene sequence: CDR1 LNHDA, CDR2 SQIVND (reference sequence). The CDR3 sequence is 12 residues long. V was pared by 5 bases and J by 5 bases, with 9 bases between. The CDR3 DNA reads TGTGCCAGTAGTTTCGGACAGACTGAAGCTTTCTTT. Its protein is CASSFGQTEAFF. The entire variable domain, with the rest obtained from reference TRBV19 and TRBJ1-1, is as follows: DGGITQSPKYLFRKEGQNVTLSCEQNLNHDAMYWYRQDPGQGLRLIYYSQIVNDFQKGDIAEGYSVSREKKESFPLTVTSAQKNPTAFYLCASSFGQTEAFFGQGTRLTVV.

The V gene is TRBV27, the J gene TRBJ2-1, with TRBD1 matching 10 bases. The CDR3 is 16 residues long. Germline CDR1 and CDR2: MNHEY and SMNVEV (reference sequence). Trimming took 7 bases from V and 0 from J; bases not matched to a gene: 6. DNA of the CDR3: TGTGCCAGCACCCGGGGACAGGGGCTCTCCTACAATGAGCAGTTCTTC. This sequence encodes CASTRGQGLSYNEQFF.

The chain carries TRBV7-2 and TRBJ2-7; TRBD2 aligns across 7 bases. CDR1 is SGHTA and CDR2 is FQGNSA in the germline V gene. The CDR3 contains 13 residues. The J segment lost 2 bases and the V segment lost 2 bases, leaving 0 bases of the junction unmatched. Written as DNA, the CDR3 is TGTGCCAGCAGCTTAAGCGGGACCTACGAGCAGTACTTC. This sequence encodes CASSLSGTYEQYF.

The chain couples TRBV4-2 to TRBJ2-7; 9 bases are a match to TRBD2. The CDR3 loop spans 16 amino acids. After removal of 0 bases from V and 4 bases from J, the junction contained 7 bases not matched to a gene. Germline CDR1 is LGHNA and CDR2 is YNFKEQ. The CDR3 DNA reads as TGTGCCAGCAGCCAAGAAGCGGGGGGAGGGAGTTACGAGCAGTACTTC. This encodes CASSQEAGGGSYEQYF.